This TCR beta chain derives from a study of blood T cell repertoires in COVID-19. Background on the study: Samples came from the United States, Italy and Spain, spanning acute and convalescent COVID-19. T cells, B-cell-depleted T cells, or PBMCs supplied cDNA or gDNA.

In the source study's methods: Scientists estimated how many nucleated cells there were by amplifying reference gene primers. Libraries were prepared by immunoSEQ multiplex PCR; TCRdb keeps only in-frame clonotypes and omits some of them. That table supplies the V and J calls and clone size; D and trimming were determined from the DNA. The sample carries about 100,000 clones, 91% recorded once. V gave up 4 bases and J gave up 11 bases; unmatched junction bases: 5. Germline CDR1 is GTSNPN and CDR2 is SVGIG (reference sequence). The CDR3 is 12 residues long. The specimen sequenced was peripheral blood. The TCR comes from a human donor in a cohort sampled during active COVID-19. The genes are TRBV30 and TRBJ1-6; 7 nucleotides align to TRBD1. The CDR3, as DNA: TGTGCCTGGAACAGGGGTGAACCACCCCTCCACTTT. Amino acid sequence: CAWNRGEPPLHF.